The sequence of this TCR beta chain was determined in a study of T cell responses to AZD1222 COVID-19 vaccine (dated by TCRdb to 2020 to 2022). As for the study more broadly: TCR sequencing was performed for 230 to 250 trial participants, of whom about 200 were given two doses of AZD1222 and approximately 26 were given two doses of MenACWY control vaccine. Trial participants were enrolled by age into 18-55, 56-69 and 70-plus year subgroups, with around 140, 26 and 57 TCR-sequenced participants respectively.

Broader findings and caveats from the paper: Conclusions about previously exposed vaccinees are limited because only five to seven AZD1222 recipients were SARS-CoV-2 seropositive at baseline. The whole spike protein was spanned by vaccine-associated CD4 TCRs, and dominant responses were seen in regions 160-218 and 743-854. Most participants were white British and females outnumbered males, and the authors suggested that clonal diversity may have been underestimated. Because no day 14 peak-response samples were available, repertoires were characterized only after the peak T cell response. Spike-specific TCR breadth and depth rose significantly after two AZD1222 doses compared with day 0 and with MenACWY recipients. Nearly half of unique spike-specific TCRs reportedly recognized epitopes outside regions mutated in the B.1.351 and B.1.1.7 variants. The 56-69-year group was small, and its depth increase did not reach significance, likely because of low power.

The time point label, as the study defines it: about 28 days (+/-7) after the second vaccine dose. Because spike-specific TCR depth and breadth did not differ between the two schedules, AZD1222 recipients who got a second dose at roughly 4 weeks were pooled with those who got a second dose at roughly 12 weeks. Samples from vaccinated people were obtained from the UK trials COV001 and COV002, which included a single-blind randomized controlled phase 2/3 trial of AZD1222 (ChAdOx1 nCoV-19) in healthy adults. For TCRbeta chain sequencing, PBMC samples were collected from trial participants at day 0 and at day 28 after the second dose. The CDR3 regions of human TCRbeta chains were subjected to immunosequencing. Concerning the study's data processing: TCRs in the repertoires were compared against a reference library of SARS-CoV-2-specific TCRs that had been generated with the MIRA antigen-specificity platform. Breadth meant the fraction of unique TCRs that were SARS-CoV-2-associated, whereas depth meant the fraction of total T cells that were SARS-CoV-2-associated. Using the MIRA data, each spike-specific TCR was assigned both to the spike region to which the TCR was reactive and to a CD4 or CD8 class. Log10-transformed breadth and depth values were compared by one-way ANOVA with Sidak's multiple comparisons tests. Imported from immuneACCESS, the table was reduced by TCRdb to in-frame sequences with V and J called. These copies leave out some clones; in studies compared against another copy, an unresolved V gene accounts for under half, and the cause of the remainder is not known. That table gives V, J and clone size, and the DNA gave D and trimming. This sample has more than 100,000 clones in its table, and about 90% of those were observed once. The ten largest clones represent around 8.2% of the sample.

On this clone: Which antigen it targets is not known. The input lacks base qualities; no much larger clone sits a single base away.

The sequence was obtained from an adult who received the AZD1222 COVID-19 vaccine. Material: peripheral blood, obtained 28 days after the second AZD1222 dose.

The nucleotide sequence is TGTGCCAGCAGTCTGGAGGCGTTCGCTGAAGCTTTCTTT. This encodes CASSLEAFAEAFF. The chain was built from TRBV6-5 and TRBJ1-1; the D gene cannot be named for sure. The trim is 5 bases for V and 6 bases for J, with a gap of 13 bases between the germline ends. Spanning cysteine to phenylalanine, the CDR3 consists of 13 amino acids. The kept DNA is CDR3 alone, 39 bases in frame from the first base. Based on the germline V gene, the CDR1 and CDR2 sequences are MNHEY and SVGAGI.